This TCR beta chain emerged from a study of cytomegalovirus exposure and HLA in healthy donors. Points from the study as a whole: As confirmed in vitro, three CMV-associated chains were specific for CMV antigens. Further analysis, carried out later, found HLA-associated TCR beta chains more clonally expanded than equally common other chains.

V lost 2 bases to trimming and J lost 9 bases; unmatched junction nucleotides: 5. This CDR3 has 14 residues. Germline CDR1 and CDR2: MDHEN and SYDVKM. With 60 Vbeta and 13 Jbeta primers, the PCR was carried out. Clones were sequenced by immunoSEQ multiplex PCR, and TCRdb holds only the in-frame ones, with some missing. The data hold approximately 61,000 clones, with roughly 69% observed a single time. Turning to this clone: The antigen remains unidentified.

Sequenced: PBMCs. The rearrangement joins TRBV28 to TRBJ1-3; 9 nucleotides agree with TRBD1. The source is a woman in her fifties or sixties in good health and CMV-seronegative. This CDR3 reads CASSLGQGFRTIYF. DNA of the CDR3: TGTGCCAGCAGTTTAGGACAGGGGTTTCGCACCATATATTTT.